The 28 T cell receptor beta chains given below trace back to one sample, sequenced in a study of blood T cell repertoires in COVID-19. Data came from immunoSEQ multiplex PCR; TCRdb stores just in-frame clones and leaves some out. The sample yields roughly 180,000 clones, 80% to 85% seen once. Material: peripheral blood. These receptors were taken from a woman aged 40 to 50 with COVID-19, enrolled during active disease.

This rearrangement joins TRBV27 to TRBJ1-2; 8 bases align to TRBD1. Germline V gene lookup returns CDR1 MNHEY and CDR2 SMNVEV (reference sequence). V shed 7 bases, J shed 8 bases, and the junction held 9 bases outside the gene matches. This CDR3 comprises 13 residues. The CDR3 DNA reads TGTGCCAGCACCCCCGGACAGGGAAGGGGCTACACCTTC. Translated: CASTPGQGRGYTF.

This clone was detected a few times. The chain recombines TRBV6-1 with TRBJ1-2; D call uncertain. The CDR3 is made up of 14 amino acids. The V end lost 1 base, the J end lost 5 bases, and 11 bases lay between the germline ends. Germline CDR1 is MNHNS and CDR2 is SASEGT. CDR3 region: CASSEDRRNYGYTF. In DNA form, the CDR3 reads TGTGCCAGCAGTGAAGACCGGAGGAATTATGGCTACACCTTC.

As to this clone: Its ends do not fully match the called genes, so a read error is possible. The gene calls are TRBV19 and TRBJ1-5; TRBD1 matches 9 bases. The germline V gene encodes CDR1 LNHDA and CDR2 SQIVND (reference sequence). There are 16 residues in the CDR3. The CDR3 DNA follows: TGTGCCAGCAGTATATTCGGGACAGGGCGCAATCAGCCCCAGCATTTT. It yields the protein CASSIFGTGRNQPQHF.

The chain uses TRBV29-1 and TRBJ1-4, with 7 bases lining up with TRBD1. This CDR3 contains 13 residues. The J segment lost 0 bases and the V segment lost 8 bases, leaving 3 bases of the junction unmatched. Germline CDR1 and CDR2: SQVTM and ANQGSEA. The CDR3 reads CSTTGATNEKLFF. CDR3 nucleotides: TGCAGCACTACAGGGGCAACTAATGAAAAACTGTTTTTT. Full variable domain (outside the CDR3, taken from reference TRBV29-1 and TRBJ1-4): SAVISQKPSRDICQRGTSLTIQCQVDSQVTMMFWYRQQPGQSLTLIATANQGSEATYESGFVIDKFPISRPNLTFSTLTVSNMSPEDSSIYLCSTTGATNEKLFFGSGTQLSVL.

The chain recombines TRBV19 with TRBJ1-2, with D possibly matching TRBD1 (5 bases). The ends were cut back, 4 bases at V and 2 bases at J, with 11 bases in the middle. Germline V gene lookup returns CDR1 LNHDA and CDR2 SQIVND (reference sequence). The length of the CDR3 is 14 residues. The CDR3 coding sequence is TGTGCCAGTAGTACCCGGCCAGGGAACTATGGCTACACCTTC. Protein sequence: CASSTRPGNYGYTF.

This rearrangement joins TRBV28 to TRBJ1-2; a weak D match, TRBD1 (5 bases). Trimming pared 7 bases from V and 2 bases from J, leaving 8 bases between. The CDR3 is 12 amino acids. The germline V gene encodes CDR1 MDHEN and CDR2 SYDVKM. CDR3 in DNA: TGTGCCAGCACTTCAGGGAACTATGGCTACACCTTC. This gives the protein CASTSGNYGYTF.

As to this clone: One end of the junction does not line up with germline, which may come from a read error. The chain couples TRBV10-1 to TRBJ2-7; D is unresolved. CDR3 length: 14 amino acids. Germline assignment: CDR1 WNHNN and CDR2 SYGVQD (reference sequence). CDR3 nucleotide sequence: TGCGCCAGCAGTGAGATGAGAACCTCCCACGAGCAGTACTTC. Its protein product is CASSEMRTSHEQYF.

V and J are TRBV6-2 or TRBV6-3 and TRBJ2-1, with 12 bases identical to TRBD2. The V gene's germline CDR1 is MNHEY and CDR2 SVGEGT. The length of the CDR3 is 16 residues. J was trimmed by 7 bases and V by 3 bases; bases with no gene match: 7. The CDR3 is CASSYIPGLAGNEQFF. The CDR3 DNA reads TGTGCCAGCAGTTATATCCCGGGACTAGCGGGTAATGAGCAGTTCTTC.

This sequence joins TRBV7-8 and TRBJ1-2; maybe TRBD1 (6 bases). The germline V gene encodes CDR1 SGHVS and CDR2 FQNEAQ. The CDR3 covers 13 residues. V lost 2 bases and J 6 bases, leaving 10 bases between the germline ends. Here the CDR3 reads CASSLRGINGYTF. Here the CDR3 DNA reads TGTGCCAGCAGCTTAAGGGGGATCAATGGCTACACCTTC.

A note on this clone: Its ends do not fully match the called genes, so a read error is possible. This rearrangement joins TRBV5-1 to TRBJ2-2; 10 bases agree with TRBD2. The CDR3 is 16 amino acids. The germline V gene has CDR1 SGHRS and CDR2 YFSETQ. The CDR3 spells CASSSAGLAKTGELFF. CDR3 in DNA: TGCGCCAGCAGCTCGGCGGGACTAGCGAAAACCGGGGAGCTGTTTTTT.

The rearrangement joins TRBV24-1 to TRBJ1-1; D remains ambiguous. The CDR3 has 13 amino acids. CDR1 and CDR2 from the germline V gene are KGHDR and SFDVKD. Deletions cut 5 bases from V and 1 base from J, with 7 bases between. As DNA, the CDR3 is TGTGCCACCAGTGTAAGCAAGAACACTGAAGCTTTCTTT. This sequence encodes CATSVSKNTEAFF.

In its sample, this clone was seen once. The CDR3 sequence: CASSMVRGSISNQPQHF. DNA for the CDR3: TGTGCCAGTAGTATGGTGAGGGGGTCTATTAGCAATCAGCCCCAGCATTTT. This rearrangement joins TRBV19 to TRBJ1-5; TRBD1 is a possible D gene (6 bases). Germline CDR1 and CDR2: LNHDA and SQIVND (reference sequence). The CDR3 is 17 residues long. The V gene lost 3 bases and the J gene lost 0 bases, with 15 bases spanning the gap.

This chain connects TRBV6-5 to TRBJ2-7; possibly TRBD2 for D (6 bases). Germline-derived CDR1 and CDR2 are MNHEY and SVGAGI. The CDR3 length is 13 residues. The V end was cut by 0 bases, the J end by 7 bases, with 10 bases between. In DNA, the CDR3 is TGTGCCAGCAGTTACTCCCGGGGGTGGGAGCAGTACTTC. Translation gives CASSYSRGWEQYF.

J is TRBJ2-1 and V is TRBV19, with 7 bases fitting TRBD1. V lost 6 bases and J lost 8; bases outside the gene matches: 13. This CDR3 comprises 15 residues. CDR1 is LNHDA and CDR2 is SQIVND in the germline V gene (reference sequence). CDR3: CASSNPGQLRDEQFF. The CDR3 coding sequence is TGTGCCAGTAGCAATCCGGGACAGCTTAGGGATGAGCAGTTCTTC.

This chain connects TRBV3-1 (or the pseudogene TRBV3-2) to TRBJ1-6; no clear D. The germline V gene has CDR1 LGHDT and CDR2 YNNKEL (reference sequence). The CDR3 loop spans 15 amino acids. Trimming took off 5 bases at V and 6 bases at J, with 14 bases between the two ends. The CDR3 sequence: CASSSLAGGNSPLHF. The CDR3 DNA follows: TGTGCCAGCAGCTCCTTGGCGGGAGGTAATTCACCCCTCCACTTT.

The V and J genes are TRBV10-1 and TRBJ2-1; D is perhaps TRBD1 (5 bases). This CDR3 contains 11 residues. The germline V and J ends were trimmed by 5 bases and 8 bases, with 7 bases remaining between them. Germline CDR1 is WNHNN and CDR2 is SYGVQD (reference sequence). The CDR3 is CASSWGDEQFF. For the CDR3, the DNA is TGCGCCAGCAGTTGGGGCGATGAGCAGTTCTTC.

The chain has TRBV6-5 and TRBJ1-1; TRBD1 aligns across 7 bases. CDR3 length: 14 amino acids. V was clipped by 5 bases and J by 2 bases; unmatched bases: 5. CDR1 is MNHEY, CDR2 SVGAGI, per germline. Here the CDR3 reads CASSRDSANTEAFF. DNA of the CDR3: TGTGCCAGCAGTCGGGACAGTGCAAACACTGAAGCTTTCTTT.

The chain combines TRBV27 with TRBJ1-5; D might be TRBD1 (6 bases). Germline CDR1 and CDR2: MNHEY and SMNVEV (reference sequence). Trimming shortened V by 8 bases and J by 6 bases, and 17 bases separated the two germline ends. The CDR3 is made up of 14 amino acids. CDR3: CASSLSGVGQPQHF. CDR3 DNA sequence: TGTGCCAGCTCTCTTTCAGGGGTCGGTCAGCCCCAGCATTTT.

This rearrangement joins TRBV11-2 to TRBJ1-1; TRBD1 matches at 9 bases. V lost 5 bases, J lost 2 bases, and 12 bases stayed unmatched. Germline V gives CDR1 SGHAT, CDR2 FQNNGV. The CDR3 extends over 17 amino acids. DNA of the CDR3: TGTGCCAGCAGCCCCGCCGGACAGGGGAGAAGAAACACTGAAGCTTTCTTT. As protein: CASSPAGQGRRNTEAFF.

The CDR3 bases are TGTGCCAGTAGTATTACTAGCGGGAGTATAGATACGCAGTATTTT. Its translation: CASSITSGSIDTQYF. The V call is TRBV19, the J call TRBJ2-3, with TRBD2 identical over 11 bases. This CDR3 is built from 15 residues. Trimming at V came to 3 bases and at J to 5 bases, leaving 4 bases not matched to a gene. Germline CDR1 is LNHDA and CDR2 is SQIVND (reference sequence).

The table lists this clone with a few counts. This chain joins TRBV7-3 and TRBJ2-2; 7 nucleotides align to TRBD2. Germline CDR1 SGHTA, CDR2 FQGTGA. There are 16 residues in the CDR3. The trim removed 0 bases at V and 4 bases at J, leaving 5 bases unmatched. The CDR3 region is CASSLTLAGATGELFF. The CDR3 DNA follows: TGTGCCAGCAGCTTAACTCTGGCGGGAGCCACCGGGGAGCTGTTTTTT.

The chain employs TRBV6-5 and TRBJ2-7; 7 bases match TRBD1. The V gene end was trimmed by 10 bases and the J gene end by 4 bases; junction bases not matched to a gene: 13. Germline loops: CDR1 MNHEY, CDR2 SVGAGI. The CDR3 is made up of 14 amino acids. CDR3 amino acids: CATSLGQKSYEQYF. The CDR3 coding sequence is TGTGCCACCAGCTTGGGACAGAAGTCATACGAGCAGTACTTC.

The CDR3 protein is CASSPGGTANPYF. The CDR3 nucleotides are TGTGCCAGCAGCCCTGGGGGGACAGCCAATCCGTACTTC. This chain joins TRBV11-3 and TRBJ2-5; TRBD1 is a possible D gene (7 bases). Germline CDR1 is SGHNT and CDR2 is YENEEA. The CDR3 is made up of 13 amino acids. V was pared by 5 bases and J by 13 bases, with 20 bases between.

This clone was found a few times. CDR3 loop: CASSEQQATETQYF. The DNA of the CDR3 is TGTGCCAGCAGTGAGCAACAGGCAACGGAGACCCAGTACTTC. The chain has TRBV6-1 and TRBJ2-5, with D tentatively TRBD1 (5 bases). V lost 3 bases, J lost 5 bases, and 13 bases lay in between. This CDR3 comprises 14 residues. Germline assignment: CDR1 MNHNS and CDR2 SASEGT.

This sequence joins TRBV19 and TRBJ1-6; possibly TRBD1 for D (6 bases). Deletions cut 5 bases from V and 5 bases from J, with 13 bases between. The CDR3 is 15 residues long. Germline V CDR1 and CDR2: LNHDA, SQIVND (reference sequence). The CDR3 DNA sequence: TGTGCCAGTAGTTTAAGGACAGCTAATAATTCACCCCTCCACTTT. It translates to CASSLRTANNSPLHF.

This sequence joins TRBV19 and TRBJ2-1, with D possibly being TRBD1 (5 bases). Germline loops: CDR1 LNHDA, CDR2 SQIVND (reference sequence). The V end was cut by 1 base, the J end by 1 base, with 11 bases between. The length of the CDR3 is 16 residues. CDR3 region: CASSIGHRPSYNEQFF. DNA for the CDR3: TGTGCCAGTAGTATAGGGCACAGGCCTTCCTACAATGAGCAGTTCTTC.

This rearrangement joins TRBV25-1 to TRBJ2-7; unclear D gene. The germline V gene has CDR1 MGHDK and CDR2 SYGVNS. The CDR3 has 15 residues. Trimming removed 3 bases at V and 1 base at J, with 13 bases between. CDR3 nucleotide sequence: TGTGCCAGCAGTGACGGCGGTTCTAGGTCCTACGAGCAGTACTTC. Translated: CASSDGGSRSYEQYF.

The V gene is TRBV7-6, the J gene TRBJ2-2, with 8 bases aligning to TRBD1. Germline V lookup: CDR1 SGHVS, CDR2 FNYEAQ. V was clipped by 4 bases and J by 3 bases; unmatched bases: 4. The CDR3 contains 15 residues. The chain's CDR3 is CASSSRTGHTGELFF. Written as DNA, the CDR3 is TGTGCCAGCAGCTCCCGGACAGGGCACACCGGGGAGCTGTTTTTT.